This T cell receptor (beta chain) comes out of a study of T cells in women clearing cervical HPV infection. The wider study: Controls gave blood once infection was undetectable; cases at lesion identification. Cases' blood sampling followed lesion detection by median approximately 150 days (90 to 200). Study-wide points: Cases carried less TRBV6-7 than controls: 0.11% versus 0.16%.

Trimming cost V 3 bases and J 1 base, with 6 bases left between them. The germline CDR1 and CDR2 sequences are KGHDR and SFDVKD. The CDR3 runs 13 residues. With respect to this clone: Its antigen remains unknown. Read coverage stops 3 residues before the CDR3 terminus; the germline J gene supplies the remainder.

The repertoire was sequenced with immunoSEQ multiplex PCR; TCRdb's copy has only in-frame clones and lacks some. The sample's table shows roughly 48,000 clones. The TCR comes from a woman between 18 and 69 years old with a cervical HPV16 infection that either progressed to CIN3+ or cleared (not recorded which). The chain has TRBV24-1 and TRBJ2-7; D perhaps matches TRBD2 (6 bases). The sample comprised blood buffy coat. CDR3 bases read: TGTGCCACCAGTGATGGGACTTCCTACGAG. It yields the protein CATSDGTSYE. The full CDR3 sequence reads CATSDGTSYEQYF.